The 14 T cell receptor beta chains given below trace back to one sample, sequenced in a study of blood T cells in healthy people across ages. For the second PCR, which ran for about 7 to 11 cycles, a sample-barcoded 5' primer and a J-beta primer mix were used. Each CDR3 protein gets one entry after TCRdb re-called the 5' RACE reads with MiXCR. The sample shows 1,500,000 or so distinct CDR3 sequences, approximately 42% of them seen only once. Sequenced material: blood. The receptors originated from a woman aged 18-35 years in good health.

The rearrangement joins TRBV4-3 to TRBJ2-7, with D perhaps TRBD2 (5 bases). Germline V gene data show CDR1 as LGHNA and CDR2 as YSLEER. With 4 bases removed from V and 4 bases from J, the gap between germline ends came to 20 bases. The CDR3 runs 16 residues. CDR3 in amino acids: CASSLFRSRSGYEQYF. The CDR3 nucleotides read TGCGCCAGCAGCCTCTTTAGATCCAGATCGGGATACGAGCAGTACTTC.

The chain carries TRBV6-5 and TRBJ2-3; TRBD2 matches 9 bases. Trimming took 5 bases from V and 0 from J; bases not matched to a gene: 15. From germline, CDR1 is MNHEY and CDR2 SVGAGI. The CDR3 has 19 amino acids. The CDR3 nucleotides are TGTGCCAGCAGTACGCGATCGCTAGCGGGGTATTCTAGCACAGATACGCAGTATTTT. It specifies CASSTRSLAGYSSTDTQYF.

There are a few counts of this clonotype. The CDR3 sequence is CASSPRGAEDTEAFF. The CDR3 DNA reads as TGCGCCAGCAGCCCGCGGGGGGCTGAGGACACTGAAGCTTTCTTT. The chain is built from TRBV5-1 and TRBJ1-1, with D possibly being TRBD1 (6 bases). The CDR3 sequence is 15 residues long. Germline CDR1 reads SGHRS; CDR2 reads YFSETQ. Trimming pared 4 bases from V and 3 bases from J, leaving 16 bases between. The entire variable domain, with the rest obtained from reference TRBV5-1 and TRBJ1-1, is as follows: KAGVTQTPRYLIKTRGQQVTLSCSPISGHRSVSWYQQTPGQGLQFLFEYFSETQRNKGNFPGRFSGRQFSNSRSEMNVSTLELGDSALYLCASSPRGAEDTEAFFGQGTRLTVV.

The V and J genes are TRBV20-1 and TRBJ1-1; TRBD1 matches 9 bases. V shed 6 bases, J shed 3 bases, and the junction held 8 bases outside the gene matches. From germline, CDR1 is DFQATT and CDR2 SNEGSKA (reference sequence). CDR3 length: 14 residues. In DNA, the CDR3 is TGCAGTGCCACAGGGGGCGCGGGTGACACTGAAGCTTTCTTT. Translating gives CSATGGAGDTEAFF.

This chain joins TRBV11-2 and TRBJ2-3; no firm D call. The CDR3 is made up of 16 amino acids. V was shortened by 0 bases and J by 3 bases, with 13 bases between the two germline ends. Germline V CDR1 and CDR2: SGHAT, FQNNGV. The CDR3 sequence is CASSLDLGFSTDTQYF. CDR3 in DNA: TGTGCCAGCAGCTTAGATTTAGGTTTTTCAACAGATACGCAGTATTTT.

The chain has TRBV7-8 and TRBJ2-7; 13 nucleotides align to TRBD2. V lost 1 base to trimming and J lost 7 bases; unmatched junction nucleotides: 10. The germline V gene encodes CDR1 SGHVS and CDR2 FQNEAQ. This CDR3 has 17 amino acids. CDR3 region: CASSLVELAGGHNEQYF. In nucleotides, the CDR3 is TGTGCCAGCAGCTTAGTAGAACTAGCGGGGGGGCACAATGAGCAGTACTTC. The full variable domain, with the rest looked up from reference TRBV7-8 and TRBJ2-7, is GAGVSQSPRYKVAKRGQDVALRCDPISGHVSLFWYQQALGQGPEFLTYFQNEAQLDKSGLPSDRFFAERPEGSVSTLKIQRTQQEDSAVYLCASSLVELAGGHNEQYFGPGTRLTVT.

This clonotype was picked up a small number of times. The chain carries TRBV29-1 and TRBJ1-1; D remains ambiguous. Germline assignment: CDR1 SQVTM and CDR2 ANQGSEA. The CDR3 runs 13 residues. Trimming removed 5 bases from V and 1 base from J, with 11 bases in between. The CDR3: CSVRLWGNTEAFF. The CDR3, as DNA: TGCAGCGTTCGGCTGTGGGGGAACACTGAAGCTTTCTTT. Full variable domain (remainder filled in from reference TRBV29-1 and TRBJ1-1): SAVISQKPSRDICQRGTSLTIQCQVDSQVTMMFWYRQQPGQSLTLIATANQGSEATYESGFVIDKFPISRPNLTFSTLTVSNMSPEDSSIYLCSVRLWGNTEAFFGQGTRLTVV.

The chain is built from TRBV12-3 or TRBV12-4 and TRBJ2-2; 10 nucleotides match TRBD1. The junction had 7 bases not matched to a gene; V was cut back by 6 bases and J by 3 bases. The CDR3 totals 16 residues. CDR3 coding DNA: TGTGCCAGCAGCGGACAGGGGGTAGTGTACACCGGGGAGCTGTTTTTT. It encodes CASSGQGVVYTGELFF.

The chain employs TRBV6-6 and TRBJ2-1; TRBD1 matches 7 bases. The germline gives CDR1 MNHNY, CDR2 SVGAGI (reference sequence). J gave up 10 bases and V 7 bases, and 10 bases lay outside the gene matches. CDR3 length: 13 amino acids. CDR3 coding DNA: TGTGCCAGCAAGAAAGACAGGGTTAACGAGCAGTTCTTC. Translation gives CASKKDRVNEQFF.

V gene TRBV6-1 combines with J gene TRBJ1-5; 10 bases align to TRBD1. The CDR3 contains 15 residues. From germline, CDR1 is MNHNS and CDR2 SASEGT. V shed 6 bases, J shed 6 bases, and the junction held 8 bases outside the gene matches. The CDR3 region is CASRVDRGPGQPQHF. The CDR3 region has the DNA TGTGCCAGCAGGGTCGACAGGGGGCCGGGTCAGCCCCAGCATTTT.

V is TRBV6-1 and J is TRBJ1-1, with D possibly TRBD1 on 5 matching bases. This CDR3 has 15 residues. Trimming pared 3 bases from V and 4 bases from J, leaving 15 bases between. Germline V gene sequence: CDR1 MNHNS, CDR2 SASEGT. This CDR3 reads CASSDRWRGGTEAFF. CDR3 in DNA: TGTGCCAGCAGTGATCGGTGGCGGGGGGGCACTGAAGCTTTCTTT.

The chain is built from TRBV3-1 and TRBJ1-1, with no clear D. The V end lost 6 bases, the J end lost 4 bases, and 18 bases lay between the germline ends. The CDR3 spans 15 residues. Germline CDR1 reads LGHDT; CDR2 reads YNNKEL (reference sequence). CDR3 bases: TGTGCCAGCAGTCTAGGGCGGGGAGGGAGCACTGAAGCTTTCTTT. Its translation is CASSLGRGGSTEAFF.

This clonotype was seen a handful of times. The chain employs TRBV20-1 and TRBJ2-4; 7 bases align to TRBD1. V was clipped by 6 bases and J by 13 bases; unmatched bases: 12. From germline, CDR1 is DFQATT and CDR2 SNEGSKA (reference sequence). The CDR3 spans 12 residues. The CDR3 reads CSASGQSREQYF. The CDR3 coding sequence is TGCAGTGCATCGGGACAGTCGAGGGAGCAGTACTTC.

This clonotype was counted a few times. Relative to the germline gene, one junction end is altered; a read error may explain this. The chain couples TRBV6-1 to TRBJ2-1; D is unclear. The CDR3 is made up of 13 amino acids. Germline loops: CDR1 MNHNS, CDR2 SASEGT. The CDR3 here is CASSYRPYDEQFF. CDR3 coding DNA: TGTGCCAGCTCGTACAGACCCTACGATGAGCAGTTCTTC.